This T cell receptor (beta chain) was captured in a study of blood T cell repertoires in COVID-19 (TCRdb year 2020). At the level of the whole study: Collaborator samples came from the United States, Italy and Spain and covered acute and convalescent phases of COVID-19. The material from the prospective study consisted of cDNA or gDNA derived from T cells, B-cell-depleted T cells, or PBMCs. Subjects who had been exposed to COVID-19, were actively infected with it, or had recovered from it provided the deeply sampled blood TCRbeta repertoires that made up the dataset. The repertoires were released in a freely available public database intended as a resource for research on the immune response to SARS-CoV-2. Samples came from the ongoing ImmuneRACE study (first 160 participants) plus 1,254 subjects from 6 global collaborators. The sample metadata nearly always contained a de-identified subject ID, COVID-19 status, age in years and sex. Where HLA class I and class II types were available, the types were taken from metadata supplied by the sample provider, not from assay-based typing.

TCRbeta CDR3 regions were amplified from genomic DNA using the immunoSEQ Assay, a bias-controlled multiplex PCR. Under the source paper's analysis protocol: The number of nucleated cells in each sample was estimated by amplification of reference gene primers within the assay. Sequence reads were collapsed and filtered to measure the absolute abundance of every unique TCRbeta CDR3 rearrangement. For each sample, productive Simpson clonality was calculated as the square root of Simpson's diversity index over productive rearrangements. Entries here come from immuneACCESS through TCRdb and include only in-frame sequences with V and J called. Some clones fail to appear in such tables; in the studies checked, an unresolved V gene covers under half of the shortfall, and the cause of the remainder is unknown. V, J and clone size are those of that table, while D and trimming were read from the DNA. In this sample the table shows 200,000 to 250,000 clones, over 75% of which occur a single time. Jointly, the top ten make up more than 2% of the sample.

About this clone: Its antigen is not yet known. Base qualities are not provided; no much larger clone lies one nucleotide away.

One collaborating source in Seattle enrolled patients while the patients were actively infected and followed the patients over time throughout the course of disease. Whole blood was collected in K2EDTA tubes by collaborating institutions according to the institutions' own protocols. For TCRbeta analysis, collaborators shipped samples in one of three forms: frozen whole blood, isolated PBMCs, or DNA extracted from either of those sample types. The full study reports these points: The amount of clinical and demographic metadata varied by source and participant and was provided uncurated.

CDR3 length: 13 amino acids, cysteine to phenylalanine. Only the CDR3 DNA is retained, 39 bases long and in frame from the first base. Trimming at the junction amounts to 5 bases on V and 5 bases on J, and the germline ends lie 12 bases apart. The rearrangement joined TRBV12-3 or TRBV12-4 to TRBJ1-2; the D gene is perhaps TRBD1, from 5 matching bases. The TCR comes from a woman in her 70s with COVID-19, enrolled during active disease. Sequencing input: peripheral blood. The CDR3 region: CASSLWEGYGYTF. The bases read TGTGCCAGCAGTCTATGGGAGGGGTATGGCTACACCTTC.